These 20 T cell receptor beta chains were sequenced from one sample in a study of cytomegalovirus exposure and HLA in healthy donors. Here immunoSEQ multiplex PCR was the method, and the copy in TCRdb shows in-frame clones only, minus some. The sample records about 82,000 clones, 95% being singletons. The specimen was PBMCs. These receptors originate from a woman between 18 and 29 years old in good health and CMV-seronegative.

The chain recombines TRBV27 with TRBJ1-4; the match to TRBD1 covers 7 bases. This CDR3 spans 16 amino acids. The V and J ends lost 1 base and 6 bases, in that order; junction bases with no gene match: 8. The germline V gene has CDR1 MNHEY and CDR2 SMNVEV (reference sequence). The CDR3 region is CASSLFQGGEDEKLFF. CDR3 nucleotide sequence: TGTGCCAGCAGTTTATTTCAAGGGGGCGAGGATGAAAAACTGTTTTTT.

The chain employs TRBV18 and TRBJ1-1; TRBD1 agrees at 9 bases. V dropped 3 bases and J dropped 1; count of bases not matched to a gene: 0. Germline CDR1 is KGHSH and CDR2 is LQKENI. This CDR3 has 14 amino acids. This chain's CDR3 is CASSPGQGNTEAFF. The CDR3 coding sequence is TGTGCCAGCTCACCGGGACAGGGGAACACTGAAGCTTTCTTT.

This chain uses TRBV4-3 with TRBJ2-7, with TRBD2 identical over 8 bases. Germline values: CDR1 LGHNA, CDR2 YSLEER. The CDR3 is made up of 15 amino acids. V was pared by 4 bases and J by 5 bases, with 10 bases of the junction left unmatched. The CDR3 spells CASSPWRGVLNEQYF. Written as DNA, the CDR3 is TGCGCCAGCAGCCCCTGGCGGGGGGTTCTAAACGAGCAGTACTTC.

This chain uses TRBV2 with TRBJ2-3, with 11 bases lining up with TRBD2. The CDR3 loop spans 16 amino acids. The J segment lost 0 bases and the V segment lost 9 bases, leaving 8 bases of the junction unmatched. In germline, CDR1 is SNHLY, CDR2 FYNNEI. The DNA of the CDR3 is TGTGCCAGTGGGGTAGTAGCGGGGGGGAGCACAGATACGCAGTATTTT. Translated, it gives CASGVVAGGSTDTQYF.

The CDR3 here is CASSQDREETQYF. CDR3 coding DNA: TGTGCCAGTAGTCAAGACAGGGAAGAGACCCAGTACTTC. The chain recombines TRBV19 with TRBJ2-5; 7 nucleotides agree with TRBD1. After removal of 5 bases from V and 3 bases from J, the junction contained 3 bases not matched to a gene. Germline V gene sequence: CDR1 LNHDA, CDR2 SQIVND (reference sequence). The CDR3 has 13 amino acids.

This chain joins TRBV9 and TRBJ1-1; 8 positions match TRBD1. The junction had 5 bases not matched to a gene; V was cut back by 3 bases and J by 4 bases. Germline assignment: CDR1 SGDLS and CDR2 YYNGEE. This CDR3 region has 14 residues. CDR3 protein: CASSETGEGTEAFF. CDR3 nucleotide sequence: TGTGCCAGCAGCGAGACAGGGGAAGGCACTGAAGCTTTCTTT.

V usage is TRBV14 and J usage is TRBJ2-7; 8 bases line up with TRBD1. The germline V gene encodes CDR1 SGHDN and CDR2 FVKESK. This CDR3 has 17 residues. V lost 2 bases, J lost 7 bases, and 16 bases stayed unmatched. The CDR3 DNA reads as TGTGCCAGCAGCCAACGCCCGGGACAGGATATTTCGGGTGAGCAGTACTTC. It yields the protein CASSQRPGQDISGEQYF. Drawing the rest from reference TRBV14 and TRBJ2-7, the complete variable domain is EAGVTQFPSHSVIEKGQTVTLRCDPISGHDNLYWYRRVMGKEIKFLLHFVKESKQDESGMPNNRFLAERTGGTYSTLKVQPAELEDSGVYFCASSQRPGQDISGEQYFGPGTRLTVT.

V is TRBV2 and J is TRBJ2-3; 9 positions agree with TRBD2. The CDR3 contains 14 residues. Looked up from germline, CDR1 is SNHLY and CDR2 is FYNNEI. V was pared by 3 bases and J by 7 bases, with 5 bases of the junction left unmatched. The CDR3 nucleotides are TGTGCCAGCAGTGATGGGCGGGGGGGTTATACGCAGTATTTT. It is translated as CASSDGRGGYTQYF.

This rearrangement joins TRBV7-2 to TRBJ2-2, with unresolved D. V lost 3 bases, J lost 5 bases, and 7 bases lay in between. Germline V CDR1 and CDR2: SGHTA, FQGNSA. CDR3 length: 13 residues. As DNA, the CDR3 is TGTGCCAGCAGCTTCCCCTTGACCGGGGAGCTGTTTTTT. Translating gives CASSFPLTGELFF.

The chain couples TRBV7-6 to TRBJ1-6; D is possibly TRBD1 (5 bases). Trimming stripped 5 bases from V and 7 bases from J, with 12 bases between. The germline V gene encodes CDR1 SGHVS and CDR2 FNYEAQ. The CDR3 loop spans 14 amino acids. The CDR3 DNA reads TGTGCCAGCAGCCAGCCGGGGGTGAATTCACCCCTCCACTTT. This codes for CASSQPGVNSPLHF.

The V call is TRBV5-6, the J call TRBJ1-2, with a possible D match to TRBD1 (6 bases). CDR3 size: 13 residues. V lost 2 bases and J 2 bases, leaving 7 bases between the germline ends. CDR1 is SGHDT, CDR2 YYEEEE, per germline. The CDR3 DNA is TGTGCCAGCAGCTTTACAGGGAACTATGGCTACACCTTC. Translated, it gives CASSFTGNYGYTF.

V usage is TRBV19 and J usage is TRBJ2-1; TRBD2 matches at 9 bases. J was trimmed by 6 bases and V by 7 bases; bases with no gene match: 10. The CDR3 length is 15 residues. Germline lookup yields CDR1 LNHDA and CDR2 SQIVND (reference sequence). CDR3 DNA sequence: TGTGCCAGTATCCGAGCGGGGGGTAGGACCAATGAGCAGTTCTTC. Its protein is CASIRAGGRTNEQFF.

The V gene is TRBV27, the J gene TRBJ2-2; TRBD2 matches 12 bases. CDR1 and CDR2 (germline): MNHEY, SMNVEV (reference sequence). Trimming at V came to 6 bases and at J to 1 base, leaving 6 bases not matched to a gene. The CDR3 consists of 17 residues. CDR3 DNA sequence: TGTGCCAGCAGCCTACTAGCGGGGGGTGGGAACACCGGGGAGCTGTTTTTT. Protein product: CASSLLAGGGNTGELFF.

The V gene is TRBV6-5, the J gene TRBJ1-1; TRBD1 agrees at 7 bases. The V gene's germline CDR1 is MNHEY and CDR2 SVGAGI. This CDR3 has 14 residues. Trimming removed 2 bases from V and 11 bases from J; junction bases left unmatched: 11. The DNA of the CDR3 is TGTGCCAGCAGTTACCTCGACGGGTCGACAGGGGCTTTCTTT. Protein product: CASSYLDGSTGAFF.

The chain is built from TRBV9 and TRBJ1-2; no definite D call. V lost 3 bases to trimming and J lost 7 bases, with 13 bases between them. The CDR3 is 13 residues long. In germline, CDR1 is SGDLS, CDR2 YYNGEE. CDR3 sequence (DNA): TGTGCCAGCAGCGCTGGATACTACGGTGGCTACACCTTC. This gives the protein CASSAGYYGGYTF. Looking up the rest from reference TRBV9 and TRBJ1-2 gives the full variable domain: DSGVTQTPKHLITATGQRVTLRCSPRSGDLSVYWYQQSLDQGLQFLIQYYNGEERAKGNILERFSAQQFPDLHSELNLSSLELGDSALYFCASSAGYYGGYTFGSGTRLTVV.

In this sample, this clone turned up once. The chain recombines TRBV6-5 with TRBJ1-5; D is perhaps TRBD1 (6 bases). V shed 4 bases and J shed 4 bases, with 17 bases lying between them. CDR1 and CDR2 from the germline V gene are MNHEY and SVGAGI. The CDR3 has 16 residues. The CDR3 reads CASSSRTGSRNQPQHF. The CDR3 DNA follows: TGTGCCAGCAGTTCCCGAACAGGGTCTCGGAATCAGCCCCAGCATTTT.

This chain joins TRBV6-5 and TRBJ2-7; tentatively, D is TRBD1 (6 bases). The germline gives CDR1 MNHEY, CDR2 SVGAGI. The V gene lost 6 bases and the J gene lost 5 bases, with 20 bases spanning the gap. This CDR3 is built from 15 residues. DNA for the CDR3: TGTGCCAGCAGAGGGGGACCAACTTCGCACCACGAGCAGTACTTC. This translates into CASRGGPTSHHEQYF.

The chain carries TRBV27 and TRBJ1-2, with 8 bases that match TRBD1. V lost 5 bases to trimming and J lost 4 bases; unmatched junction nucleotides: 3. This CDR3 region has 13 residues. CDR1 MNHEY and CDR2 SMNVEV come from the germline V gene (reference sequence). CDR3 sequence reads: CASSPTGAYGYTF. DNA of the CDR3: TGTGCCAGCAGTCCGACAGGGGCCTATGGCTACACCTTC.

The J gene is TRBJ2-3, the V gene TRBV28; D may be TRBD2 (6 bases). Germline CDR1 reads MDHEN; CDR2 reads SYDVKM. The CDR3 consists of 16 residues. V was trimmed by 3 bases and J by 2 bases, leaving 15 bases between them. DNA for the CDR3: TGTGCCAGCAGTTTCCCGGGACTCGATTACACAGATACGCAGTATTTT. Protein sequence: CASSFPGLDYTDTQYF.

In this sample, this clone turned up once. The chain links TRBV5-1 to TRBJ1-6; D is possibly TRBD1 (5 bases). There are 17 residues in the CDR3. Germline values: CDR1 SGHRS, CDR2 YFSETQ. V was trimmed by 5 bases and J by 3 bases, leaving 18 bases between them. The DNA for the CDR3 is TGCGCCAGCAGTCCGATTACAGGTTCGGGCTATAATTCACCCCTCCACTTT. Translated, it gives CASSPITGSGYNSPLHF.